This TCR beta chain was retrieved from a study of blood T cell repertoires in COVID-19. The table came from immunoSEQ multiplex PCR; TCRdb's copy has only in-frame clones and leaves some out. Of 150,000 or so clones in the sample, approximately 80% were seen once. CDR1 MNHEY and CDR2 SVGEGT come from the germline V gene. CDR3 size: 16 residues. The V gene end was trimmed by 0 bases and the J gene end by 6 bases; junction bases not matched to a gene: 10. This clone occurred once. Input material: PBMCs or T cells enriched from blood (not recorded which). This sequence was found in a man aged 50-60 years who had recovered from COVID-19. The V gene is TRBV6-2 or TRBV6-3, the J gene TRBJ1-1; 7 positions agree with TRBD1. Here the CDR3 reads CASSYSAGGPGPEAFF. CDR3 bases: TGTGCCAGCAGTTACTCCGCAGGGGGACCTGGACCTGAAGCTTTCTTT.